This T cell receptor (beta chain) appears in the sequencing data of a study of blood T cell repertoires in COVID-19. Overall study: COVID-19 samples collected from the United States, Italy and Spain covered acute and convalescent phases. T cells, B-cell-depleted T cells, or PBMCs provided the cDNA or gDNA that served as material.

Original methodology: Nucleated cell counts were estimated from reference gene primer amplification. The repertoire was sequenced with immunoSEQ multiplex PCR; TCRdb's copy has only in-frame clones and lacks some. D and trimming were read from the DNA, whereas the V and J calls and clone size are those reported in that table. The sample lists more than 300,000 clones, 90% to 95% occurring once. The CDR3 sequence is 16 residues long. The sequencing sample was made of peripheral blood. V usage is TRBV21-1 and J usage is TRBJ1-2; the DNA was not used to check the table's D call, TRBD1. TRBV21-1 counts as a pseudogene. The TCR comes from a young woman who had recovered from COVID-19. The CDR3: CASSKRDPQSPYGYTF. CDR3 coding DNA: TGTGCCAGCAGCAAACGAGATCCACAGTCCCCCTATGGCTACACCTTC.